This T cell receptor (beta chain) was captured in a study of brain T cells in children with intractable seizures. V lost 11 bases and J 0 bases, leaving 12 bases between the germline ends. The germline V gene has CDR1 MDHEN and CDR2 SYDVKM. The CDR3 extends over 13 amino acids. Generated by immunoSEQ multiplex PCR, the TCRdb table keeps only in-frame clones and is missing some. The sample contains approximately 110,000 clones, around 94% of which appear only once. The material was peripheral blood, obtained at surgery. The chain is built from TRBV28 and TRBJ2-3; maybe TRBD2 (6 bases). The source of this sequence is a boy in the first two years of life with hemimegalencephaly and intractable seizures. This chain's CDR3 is CAGRGSSTDTQYF. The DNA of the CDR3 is TGTGCCGGGCGGGGCAGTAGCACAGATACGCAGTATTTT.